This T cell receptor beta chain was captured by sequencing in a study of T cells in Graves' hyperthyroidism and ophthalmopathy. Overall study findings and caveats: Model-based prediction identified ophthalmopathy a median 6.5 months prior to its onset. Ophthalmopathy and stable hyperthyroidism were separated by a 13 V-J model.

RNA transcripts served as the template for amplifying TCR beta CDR3 regions. RT-PCR in the first round (using the HTBI primer set) targeted the TCR CDR3. TCRdb called the multiplex PCR reads again in MiXCR, with one record for every CDR3 protein. The sample contains 750,000 to 950,000 distinct CDR3 sequences, 38% of which appear only once. Comment on this clonotype: Its antigen is currently unknown. A much larger clone lies one base from this, so it may be a read error.

Germline-derived CDR1 and CDR2 are DFQATT and SNEGSKA (reference sequence). CDR3 size: 12 residues. The diagnoses drew upon clinical symptoms, serum thyroxine and TRAb, thyroid ultrasound and orbital computed tomography. From more than 9 ml of fresh peripheral blood, PBMCs were isolated. The material sequenced was blood. The chain recombines TRBV20-1 with TRBJ2-7; tentatively, D is TRBD1 (5 bases). This TCR was recovered from a young man with Graves' hyperthyroidism. CDR3 nucleotide sequence: TGCAATGCTACCGGACAAGACTACGAGCAGTACTTC. Translating it yields CNATGQDYEQYF.